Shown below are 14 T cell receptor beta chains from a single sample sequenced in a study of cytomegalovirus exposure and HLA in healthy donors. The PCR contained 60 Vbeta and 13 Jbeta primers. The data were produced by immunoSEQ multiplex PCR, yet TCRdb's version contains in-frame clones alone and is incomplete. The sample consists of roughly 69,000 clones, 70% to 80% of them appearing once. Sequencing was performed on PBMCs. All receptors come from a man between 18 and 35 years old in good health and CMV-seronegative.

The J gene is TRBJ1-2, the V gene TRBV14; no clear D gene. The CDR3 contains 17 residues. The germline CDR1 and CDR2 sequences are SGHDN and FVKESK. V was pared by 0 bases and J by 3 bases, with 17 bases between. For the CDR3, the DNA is TGTGCCAGCAGCCAAGAGAATACGTTTCGGAGAGACTATGGCTACACCTTC. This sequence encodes CASSQENTFRRDYGYTF. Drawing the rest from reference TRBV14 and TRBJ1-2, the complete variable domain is EAGVTQFPSHSVIEKGQTVTLRCDPISGHDNLYWYRRVMGKEIKFLLHFVKESKQDESGMPNNRFLAERTGGTYSTLKVQPAELEDSGVYFCASSQENTFRRDYGYTFGSGTRLTVV.

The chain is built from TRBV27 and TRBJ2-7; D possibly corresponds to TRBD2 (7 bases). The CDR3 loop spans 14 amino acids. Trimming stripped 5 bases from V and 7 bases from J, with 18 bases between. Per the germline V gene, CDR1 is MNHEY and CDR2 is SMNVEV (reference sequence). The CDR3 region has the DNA TGTGCCAGCAGTCTCAGGGCGGGGGCGCGGGAGCAGTACGTC. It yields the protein CASSLRAGAREQYV.

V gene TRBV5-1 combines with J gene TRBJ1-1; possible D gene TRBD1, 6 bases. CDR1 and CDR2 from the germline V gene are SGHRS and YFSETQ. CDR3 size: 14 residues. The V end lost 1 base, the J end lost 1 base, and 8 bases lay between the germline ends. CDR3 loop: CASSLQGKNTEAFF. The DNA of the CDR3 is TGCGCCAGCAGCTTGCAGGGGAAGAACACTGAAGCTTTCTTT.

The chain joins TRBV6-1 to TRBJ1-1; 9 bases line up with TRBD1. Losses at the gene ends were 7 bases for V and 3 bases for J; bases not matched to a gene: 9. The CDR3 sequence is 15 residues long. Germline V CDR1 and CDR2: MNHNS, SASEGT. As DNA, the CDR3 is TGTGCCAGCACTAAGATGGGACAGGGAGACACTGAAGCTTTCTTT. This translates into CASTKMGQGDTEAFF.

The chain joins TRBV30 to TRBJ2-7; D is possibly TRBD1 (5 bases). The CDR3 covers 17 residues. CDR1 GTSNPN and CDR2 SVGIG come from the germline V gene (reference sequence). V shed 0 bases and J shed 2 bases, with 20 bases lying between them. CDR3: CAWSVKGLTRGTYEQYF. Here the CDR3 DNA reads TGTGCCTGGAGTGTCAAAGGGTTAACAAGGGGCACCTACGAGCAGTACTTC.

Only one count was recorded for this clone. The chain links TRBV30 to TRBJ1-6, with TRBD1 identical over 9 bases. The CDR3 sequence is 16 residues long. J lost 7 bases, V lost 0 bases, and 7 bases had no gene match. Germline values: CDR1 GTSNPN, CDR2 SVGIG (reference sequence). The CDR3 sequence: CAWSVPGQGENSPLHF. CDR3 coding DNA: TGTGCCTGGAGTGTACCGGGACAGGGAGAGAATTCACCCCTCCACTTT.

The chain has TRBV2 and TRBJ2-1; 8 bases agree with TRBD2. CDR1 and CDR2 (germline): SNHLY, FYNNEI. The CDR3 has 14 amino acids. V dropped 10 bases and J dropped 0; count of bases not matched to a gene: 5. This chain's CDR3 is CAMLSGSSYNEQFF. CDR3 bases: TGTGCCATGTTAAGCGGGAGCTCCTACAATGAGCAGTTCTTC.

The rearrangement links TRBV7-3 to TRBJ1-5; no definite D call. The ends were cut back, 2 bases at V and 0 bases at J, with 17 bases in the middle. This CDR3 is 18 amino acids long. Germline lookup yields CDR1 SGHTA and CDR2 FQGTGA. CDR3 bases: TGTGCCAGCAGCTTAGCGGCCAGGACTCGATATAGCAATCAGCCCCAGCATTTT. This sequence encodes CASSLAARTRYSNQPQHF.

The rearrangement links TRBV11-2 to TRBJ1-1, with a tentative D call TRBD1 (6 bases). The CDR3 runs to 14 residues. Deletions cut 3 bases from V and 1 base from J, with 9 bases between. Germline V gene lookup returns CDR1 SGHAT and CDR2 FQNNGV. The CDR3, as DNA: TGTGCCAGCAGCTTGACAGGTTGGAACACTGAAGCTTTCTTT. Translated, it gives CASSLTGWNTEAFF.

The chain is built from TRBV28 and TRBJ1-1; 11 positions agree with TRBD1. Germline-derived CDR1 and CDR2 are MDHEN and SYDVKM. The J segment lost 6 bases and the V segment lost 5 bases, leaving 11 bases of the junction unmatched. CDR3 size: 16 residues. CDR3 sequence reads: CASSPRGQGVGAEAFF. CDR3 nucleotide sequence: TGTGCCAGCAGTCCCCGGGGACAGGGGGTAGGGGCTGAAGCTTTCTTT.

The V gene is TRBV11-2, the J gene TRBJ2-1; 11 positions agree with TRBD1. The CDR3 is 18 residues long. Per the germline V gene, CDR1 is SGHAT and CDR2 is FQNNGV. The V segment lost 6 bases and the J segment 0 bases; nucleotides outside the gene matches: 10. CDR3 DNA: TGTGCCAGCAGTTTTGGACCCGGACAGGGGGCCTCCTACAATGAGCAGTTCTTC. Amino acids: CASSFGPGQGASYNEQFF.

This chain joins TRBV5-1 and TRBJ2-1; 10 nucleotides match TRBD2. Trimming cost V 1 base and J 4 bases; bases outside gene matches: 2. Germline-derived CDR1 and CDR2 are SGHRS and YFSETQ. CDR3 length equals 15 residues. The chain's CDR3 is CASSLKRGGYNEQFF. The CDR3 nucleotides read TGCGCCAGCAGCTTGAAGCGGGGGGGATACAATGAGCAGTTCTTC.

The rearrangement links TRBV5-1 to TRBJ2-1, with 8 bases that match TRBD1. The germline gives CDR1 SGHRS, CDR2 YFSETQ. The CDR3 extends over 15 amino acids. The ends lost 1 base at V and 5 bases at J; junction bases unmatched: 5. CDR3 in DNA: TGCGCCAGCAGCTTGTCACTGACAGGGGACAATGAGCAGTTCTTC. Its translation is CASSLSLTGDNEQFF.

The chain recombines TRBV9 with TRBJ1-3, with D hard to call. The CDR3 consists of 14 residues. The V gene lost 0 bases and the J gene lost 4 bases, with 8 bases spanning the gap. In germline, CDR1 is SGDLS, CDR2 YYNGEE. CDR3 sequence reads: CASSVGGFGNTIYF. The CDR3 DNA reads TGTGCCAGCAGCGTAGGAGGTTTCGGAAACACCATATATTTT.